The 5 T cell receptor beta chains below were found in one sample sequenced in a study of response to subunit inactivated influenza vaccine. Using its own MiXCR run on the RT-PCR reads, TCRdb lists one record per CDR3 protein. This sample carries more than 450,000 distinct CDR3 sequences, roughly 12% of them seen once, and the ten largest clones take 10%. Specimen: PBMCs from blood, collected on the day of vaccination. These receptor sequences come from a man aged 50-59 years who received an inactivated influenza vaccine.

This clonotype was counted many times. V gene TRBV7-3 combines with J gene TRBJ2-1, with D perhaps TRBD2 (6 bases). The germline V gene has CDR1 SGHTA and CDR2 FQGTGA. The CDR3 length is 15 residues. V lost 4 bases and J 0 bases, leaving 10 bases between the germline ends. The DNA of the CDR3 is TGTGCCAGCAGCTCTAGCGCTAGCTCCTACAATGAGCAGTTCTTC. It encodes CASSSSASSYNEQFF.

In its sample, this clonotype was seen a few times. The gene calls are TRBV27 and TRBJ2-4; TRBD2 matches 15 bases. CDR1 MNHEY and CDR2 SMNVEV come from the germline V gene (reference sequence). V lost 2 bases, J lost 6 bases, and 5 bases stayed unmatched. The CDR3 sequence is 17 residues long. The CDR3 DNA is TGTGCCAGCAGTTTAGGGACGGGACTAGCGGGAGGAAACATTCAGTACTTC. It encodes CASSLGTGLAGGNIQYF.

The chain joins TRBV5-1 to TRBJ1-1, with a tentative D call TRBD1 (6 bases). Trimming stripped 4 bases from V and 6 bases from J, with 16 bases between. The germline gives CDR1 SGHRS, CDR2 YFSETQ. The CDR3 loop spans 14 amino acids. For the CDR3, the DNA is TGCGCCAGCAGCCCGGGACACCCCAAGGCTGAAGCTTTCTTT. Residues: CASSPGHPKAEAFF. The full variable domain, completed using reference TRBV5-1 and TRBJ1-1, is KAGVTQTPRYLIKTRGQQVTLSCSPISGHRSVSWYQQTPGQGLQFLFEYFSETQRNKGNFPGRFSGRQFSNSRSEMNVSTLELGDSALYLCASSPGHPKAEAFFGQGTRLTVV.

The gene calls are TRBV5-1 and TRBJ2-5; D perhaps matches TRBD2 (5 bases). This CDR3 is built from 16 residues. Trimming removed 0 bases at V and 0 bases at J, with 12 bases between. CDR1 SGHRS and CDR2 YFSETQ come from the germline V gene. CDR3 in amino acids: CASSLAYAGNQETQYF. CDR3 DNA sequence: TGCGCCAGCAGCTTGGCCTATGCGGGCAACCAAGAGACCCAGTACTTC.

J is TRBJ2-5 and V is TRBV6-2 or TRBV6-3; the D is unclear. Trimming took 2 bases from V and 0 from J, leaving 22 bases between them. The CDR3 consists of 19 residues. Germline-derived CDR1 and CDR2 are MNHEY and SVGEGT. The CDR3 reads CASSYQGTERYVHQETQYF. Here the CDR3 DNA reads TGTGCCAGCAGTTACCAAGGTACAGAAAGATATGTGCACCAAGAGACCCAGTACTTC.